This is a list of T cell receptor beta chains from one sample in a study of cytomegalovirus exposure and HLA in healthy donors. Some clones are missing from TCRdb's copy, which holds only in-frame ones; the method was immunoSEQ multiplex PCR. Altogether 200,000 or so clones are present, roughly 88% being singletons, with the ten largest covering about an eighth. The sample was PBMCs. These receptor sequences come from a woman between 25 and 40 years old in good health and CMV-seropositive. The CDR3 runs from the conserved cysteine through the conserved F or W. Fields, in order: clone size, D gene, J gene, V gene, CDR3 length, CDR3 protein, CDR3 DNA. The D gene is left open where the match is weak. Clone size, where shown, is once, few, many, or a class for clones that have expanded.

clone size: -
D gene: -
J gene: TRBJ1-5
V gene: TRBV6-5
CDR3 length: 15
CDR3 protein: CASSYSIRGNQPQHF
CDR3 DNA: TGTGCCAGCAGTTACTCGATCAGGGGAAATCAGCCCCAGCATTTT

clone size: -
D gene: TRBD2
J gene: TRBJ2-7
V gene: TRBV29-1
CDR3 length: 13
CDR3 protein: CSVGPSGRYEQYF
CDR3 DNA: TGCAGCGTTGGGCCTAGCGGGAGGTACGAGCAGTACTTC

clone size: -
D gene: TRBD1
J gene: TRBJ2-2
V gene: TRBV5-1
CDR3 length: 15
CDR3 protein: CASSLRDRITGELFF
CDR3 DNA: TGCGCCAGCAGCTTGCGGGACAGAATCACCGGGGAGCTGTTTTTT

clone size: -
D gene: TRBD1
J gene: TRBJ1-5
V gene: TRBV9
CDR3 length: 14
CDR3 protein: CASGAGGINQPQHF
CDR3 DNA: TGTGCCAGCGGGGCAGGGGGAATTAATCAGCCCCAGCATTTT

clone size: -
D gene: -
J gene: TRBJ2-7
V gene: TRBV27
CDR3 length: 13
CDR3 protein: CASSLSGGYEQYF
CDR3 DNA: TGTGCCAGCAGTTTATCGGGGGGTTACGAGCAGTACTTC

clone size: -
D gene: -
J gene: TRBJ1-2
V gene: TRBV5-1
CDR3 length: 14
CDR3 protein: CASSLVPDNYGYTF
CDR3 DNA: TGCGCCAGCAGCTTGGTTCCAGATAACTATGGCTACACCTTC

clone size: -
D gene: TRBD1
J gene: TRBJ2-1
V gene: TRBV6-5
CDR3 length: 13
CDR3 protein: CASRTGARNEQFF
CDR3 DNA: TGTGCCAGCCGGACAGGGGCAAGGAATGAGCAGTTCTTC

clone size: -
D gene: -
J gene: TRBJ2-7
V gene: TRBV6-5
CDR3 length: 12
CDR3 protein: CASSHNRAEQYF
CDR3 DNA: TGTGCCAGCAGTCACAACAGGGCCGAGCAGTACTTC

clone size: -
D gene: TRBD1
J gene: TRBJ1-5
V gene: TRBV15
CDR3 length: 19
CDR3 protein: CATNHGYRGDPYSNQPQHF
CDR3 DNA: TGTGCCACCAACCACGGTTACAGGGGAGACCCTTATAGCAATCAGCCCCAGCATTTT

clone size: -
D gene: -
J gene: TRBJ1-1
V gene: TRBV18
CDR3 length: 14
CDR3 protein: CASSPPTGNTEAFF
CDR3 DNA: TGTGCCAGCTCACCACCGACAGGCAACACTGAAGCTTTCTTT

clone size: -
D gene: TRBD1
J gene: TRBJ1-1
V gene: TRBV15
CDR3 length: 16
CDR3 protein: CATSRGGRQGNTEAFF
CDR3 DNA: TGTGCCACCAGCAGAGGAGGACGACAGGGAAACACTGAAGCTTTCTTT

clone size: -
D gene: -
J gene: TRBJ2-2
V gene: TRBV5-1
CDR3 length: 15
CDR3 protein: CASSLAAIQPGELFF
CDR3 DNA: TGCGCCAGCAGCTTAGCGGCCATCCAACCCGGGGAGCTGTTTTTT

clone size: -
D gene: -
J gene: TRBJ1-2
V gene: TRBV5-1
CDR3 length: 15
CDR3 protein: CASSIDSPQMDGYTF
CDR3 DNA: TGCGCCAGCAGCATCGACAGTCCACAAATGGATGGCTACACCTTC

clone size: -
D gene: TRBD1
J gene: TRBJ1-5
V gene: TRBV6-6
CDR3 length: 16
CDR3 protein: CASSYFQGARRQPQHF
CDR3 DNA: TGTGCCAGCAGTTATTTTCAGGGGGCGCGGCGACAGCCCCAGCATTTT

clone size: -
D gene: -
J gene: TRBJ2-7
V gene: TRBV28
CDR3 length: 13
CDR3 protein: CVATDSSSYEQYF
CDR3 DNA: TGTGTCGCCACGGACAGTTCCTCCTACGAGCAGTACTTC

clone size: -
D gene: TRBD2
J gene: TRBJ2-7
V gene: TRBV6-4
CDR3 length: 15
CDR3 protein: CASSERESSVYEQYF
CDR3 DNA: TGTGCCAGCAGCGAGCGGGAGAGTAGTGTATACGAGCAGTACTTC

clone size: -
D gene: TRBD1
J gene: TRBJ2-1
V gene: TRBV5-6
CDR3 length: 16
CDR3 protein: CASSYPTGGAYNEQFF
CDR3 DNA: TGTGCCAGCAGCTACCCAACAGGGGGCGCCTACAATGAGCAGTTCTTC

clone size: few
D gene: -
J gene: TRBJ2-7
V gene: TRBV5-1
CDR3 length: 12
CDR3 protein: CASSSQGYEQYF
CDR3 DNA: TGCGCCAGCAGCTCACAGGGCTACGAGCAGTACTTC

clone size: -
D gene: TRBD1
J gene: TRBJ2-7
V gene: TRBV10-3
CDR3 length: 13
CDR3 protein: CATRTGEIGEQYF
CDR3 DNA: TGTGCCACCCGGACAGGGGAAATCGGCGAGCAGTACTTC

clone size: -
D gene: -
J gene: TRBJ2-2
V gene: TRBV15
CDR3 length: 16
CDR3 protein: CATSPRTDPSAGELFF
CDR3 DNA: TGTGCCACCAGCCCAAGGACTGACCCCAGCGCCGGGGAGCTGTTTTTT

clone size: -
D gene: -
J gene: TRBJ1-2
V gene: TRBV28
CDR3 length: 14
CDR3 protein: CASSLPRGFYGYTF
CDR3 DNA: TGTGCCAGCAGTTTACCCAGGGGTTTCTATGGCTACACCTTC

clone size: -
D gene: TRBD2
J gene: TRBJ2-1
V gene: TRBV2
CDR3 length: 16
CDR3 protein: CASSEMSSGSYNEQFF
CDR3 DNA: TGTGCCAGCAGTGAGATGTCTAGCGGGAGCTACAATGAGCAGTTCTTC